These 30 T cell receptor beta chains were all obtained from the same sample, sequenced in a study of shared clonotypes between healthy human individuals. Cells designated naive CD8 were CD45RO-negative and were positively selected for CCR7, with terminally differentiated effector memory CD45RA+ cells excluded. TCRdb's table, derived via immunoSEQ multiplex PCR, lists solely in-frame clones and lacks some. In the table there are approximately 740,000 clones, 80% to 95% of which are singletons. The specimen sequenced was naive CD8+ T cells sorted from blood. These receptors all stem from a man aged 25 to 45 in good health.

The rearrangement uses TRBV7-9 and TRBJ1-2; D unclear. The ends were cut back, 2 bases at V and 8 bases at J, with 15 bases in the middle. This CDR3 contains 14 residues. Per the germline V gene, CDR1 is SEHNR and CDR2 is FQNEAQ (reference sequence). CDR3 nucleotide sequence: TGTGCCAGCAGCTTAAGGGAATGGCCGGAGGGCTACACCTTC. This encodes CASSLREWPEGYTF.

DNA of the CDR3: TGTGCCAGCAGCCCGGCCCCAGACACAGATACGCAGTATTTT. Its translation is CASSPAPDTDTQYF. The chain recombines TRBV13 with TRBJ2-3; D gene ambiguous. Per the germline V gene, CDR1 is PRHDT and CDR2 is FYEKMQ (reference sequence). Trimming removed 5 bases from V and 2 bases from J, with 11 bases in between. The CDR3 runs 14 residues.

This clone was seen only once. V and J are TRBV14 and TRBJ2-3; tentative D call: TRBD1 (6 bases). V dropped 0 bases and J dropped 7 bases, with 14 bases sitting between them. Germline lookup yields CDR1 SGHDN and CDR2 FVKESK. This CDR3 contains 15 residues. CDR3 in DNA: TGTGCCAGCAGCCAAGATCGCACAGGGCCATATACGCAGTATTTT. This gives the protein CASSQDRTGPYTQYF.

The V gene is TRBV5-8, the J gene TRBJ2-7, with 12 bases that match TRBD1. V dropped 4 bases and J dropped 3; count of bases not matched to a gene: 8. CDR3 length: 16 residues. Per the germline V gene, CDR1 is SGHTS and CDR2 is YDEGEE. CDR3 region: CASSAIRDRGRYEQYF. Here the CDR3 DNA reads TGTGCCAGCAGCGCCATCCGGGACAGGGGGCGCTACGAGCAGTACTTC.

The V call is TRBV28, the J call TRBJ2-7, with 8 bases aligning to TRBD1. This CDR3 comprises 13 residues. Germline trimming cut 5 bases from V and 3 bases from J; bases unmatched to any gene: 3. Germline V gene lookup returns CDR1 MDHEN and CDR2 SYDVKM. The CDR3 loop reads CASSRGTGYEQYF. CDR3 nucleotide sequence: TGTGCCAGCAGTCGCGGGACAGGCTACGAGCAGTACTTC.

The V and J genes are TRBV4-3 and TRBJ2-2; D unresolved. The V end lost 0 bases, the J end lost 6 bases, and 14 bases lay between the germline ends. CDR3 length equals 16 residues. The V gene's germline CDR1 is LGHNA and CDR2 YSLEER. The CDR3, as DNA: TGCGCCAGCAGCCAAGAACAGATGGGCCTCCCCGGGGAGCTGTTTTTT. Amino acid sequence: CASSQEQMGLPGELFF.

This sequence joins TRBV6-6 and TRBJ2-3; no firm D call. Trimming shortened V by 2 bases and J by 3 bases, and 12 bases separated the two germline ends. Germline V gene data show CDR1 as MNHNY and CDR2 as SVGAGI (reference sequence). CDR3 length: 15 residues. In DNA form, the CDR3 reads TGTGCCAGCAGTTACAGGGATGAGAGGACAGATACGCAGTATTTT. It codes for CASSYRDERTDTQYF.

This sequence joins TRBV11-3 and TRBJ2-2, with D perhaps matching TRBD1 or TRBD2 (5 bases each). The CDR3 consists of 19 residues. CDR1 SGHNT and CDR2 YENEEA come from the germline V gene. Trimming removed 5 bases from V and 1 base from J, with 23 bases in between. The CDR3 sequence is CASSPFNGGGGLNTGELFF. In nucleotides, the CDR3 is TGTGCCAGCAGCCCATTTAATGGAGGTGGGGGATTGAACACCGGGGAGCTGTTTTTT.

The chain links TRBV7-2 to TRBJ2-5; 8 bases map to TRBD2. Germline V gene data show CDR1 as SGHTA and CDR2 as FQGNSA. With V trimmed by 7 bases and J by 5 bases, 6 bases remained unmatched. The CDR3 runs 13 residues. The CDR3 DNA follows: TGTGCCAGCACCGGGGGGGGAGAGGAGACCCAGTACTTC. Translated: CASTGGGEETQYF.

This chain links TRBV14 with TRBJ2-2; D is unresolved. Germline loops: CDR1 SGHDN, CDR2 FVKESK. V lost 0 bases to trimming and J lost 0 bases, with 14 bases between them. CDR3 length equals 18 residues. CDR3 region: CASSQDLGFTTNTGELFF. The CDR3 DNA reads as TGTGCCAGCAGCCAAGATTTGGGGTTCACTACGAACACCGGGGAGCTGTTTTTT.

J is TRBJ2-2 and V is TRBV7-2; 8 bases are shared with TRBD2. The CDR3 is 15 residues long. The ends lost 4 bases at V and 1 base at J; junction bases unmatched: 2. The germline V gene encodes CDR1 SGHTA and CDR2 FQGNSA. In DNA form, the CDR3 reads TGTGCCAGCAGCTCAACTAGCGGGAACACCGGGGAGCTGTTTTTT. As protein: CASSSTSGNTGELFF.

The chain recombines TRBV4-3 with TRBJ1-5; D unclear. V was pared by 4 bases and J by 2 bases, with 6 bases between. The CDR3 runs 13 residues. Germline CDR1 and CDR2: LGHNA and YSLEER. The CDR3 nucleotides read TGCGCCAGCAGCCCCCATCGCAATCAGCCCCAGCATTTT. Translating gives CASSPHRNQPQHF.

This CDR3 reads CASSFIEQGPEQYF. The CDR3 bases are TGTGCCAGCAGCTTTATTGAACAGGGTCCCGAGCAGTACTTC. This chain joins TRBV7-9 and TRBJ2-7; tentatively, D is TRBD1 (6 bases). Germline assignment: CDR1 SEHNR and CDR2 FQNEAQ (reference sequence). The CDR3 runs 14 residues. V was clipped by 3 bases and J by 6 bases, with 15 bases between them.

V is TRBV7-2 and J is TRBJ1-2, with 7 bases matching TRBD1. The CDR3 consists of 14 residues. CDR1 and CDR2 (germline): SGHTA, FQGNSA. With 4 bases clipped from V and 0 bases from J, the junction kept 2 bases outside the gene matches. The CDR3 sequence is CASSSTGPNYGYTF. In nucleotides, the CDR3 is TGTGCCAGCAGCTCGACAGGGCCTAACTATGGCTACACCTTC.

This clone was recorded only once. The rearrangement links TRBV14 to TRBJ2-7; D call uncertain. V was trimmed by 0 bases and J by 4 bases, leaving 7 bases between them. Germline CDR1 SGHDN, CDR2 FVKESK. The CDR3 totals 13 residues. The CDR3 coding sequence is TGTGCCAGCAGCCAAGATGGAGCGTACGAGCAGTACTTC. Amino acid sequence: CASSQDGAYEQYF.

V usage is TRBV9 and J usage is TRBJ2-7; D ambiguous. The CDR3 length is 12 residues. In germline, CDR1 is SGDLS, CDR2 YYNGEE. The ends were cut back, 4 bases at V and 7 bases at J, with 12 bases in the middle. CDR3 protein: CASSMDGREQYF. The CDR3 coding sequence is TGTGCCAGCAGCATGGACGGCCGGGAGCAGTACTTC.

J is TRBJ2-7 and V is TRBV27, with a possible D match to TRBD2 (6 bases). The V end was cut by 9 bases, the J end by 7 bases, with 22 bases between. Germline lookup yields CDR1 MNHEY and CDR2 SMNVEV (reference sequence). This CDR3 is 14 amino acids long. In DNA, the CDR3 is TGTGCCAGTTCTCCGGACTACCTCGGAGAGGAGCAGTACTTC. This gives the protein CASSPDYLGEEQYF.

The CDR3 here is CASSPPSGSRSYNEQFF. DNA of the CDR3: TGTGCCAGCAGCCCCCCCTCCGGGAGTCGCTCCTACAATGAGCAGTTCTTC. The rearrangement uses TRBV9 and TRBJ2-1; tentative D call: TRBD2 (6 bases). CDR3 length equals 17 residues. Trimming left V 4 bases short and J 0 bases short, with 17 bases between. Germline V lookup: CDR1 SGDLS, CDR2 YYNGEE.

The chain joins TRBV2 to TRBJ1-1; 9 bases agree with TRBD1. V dropped 5 bases and J dropped 1; count of bases not matched to a gene: 2. Germline V gives CDR1 SNHLY, CDR2 FYNNEI. This CDR3 has 14 residues. The CDR3 DNA reads as TGTGCCAGCAGTCTACAGGGGGCGAACACTGAAGCTTTCTTT. Translation gives CASSLQGANTEAFF. The whole variable domain, filled in from reference TRBV2 and TRBJ1-1, reads EPEVTQTPSHQVTQMGQEVILRCVPISNHLYFYWYRQILGQKVEFLVSFYNNEISEKSEIFDDQFSVERPDGSNFTLKIRSTKLEDSAMYFCASSLQGANTEAFFGQGTRLTVV.

V usage is TRBV5-4 and J usage is TRBJ2-2; D not resolved. This CDR3 is 15 amino acids long. Trimming pared 0 bases from V and 5 bases from J, leaving 11 bases between. CDR1 and CDR2 (germline): SGHNT, YYREEE (reference sequence). CDR3 DNA sequence: TGTGCCAGCAGCTTGGAAGGGTTAGTGACCGGGGAGCTGTTTTTT. Amino acid sequence: CASSLEGLVTGELFF.

The J gene is TRBJ2-6, the V gene TRBV28; unclear D gene. CDR1 is MDHEN, CDR2 SYDVKM, per germline. V lost 6 bases and J lost 0, with 6 bases in between. There are 14 residues in the CDR3. The CDR3 DNA follows: TGTGCCAGCAGACAGAGCTCTGGGGCCAACGTCCTGACTTTC. Translating gives CASRQSSGANVLTF. The variable domain in full, with the rest retrieved from reference TRBV28 and TRBJ2-6, is DVKVTQSSRYLVKRTGEKVFLECVQDMDHENMFWYRQDPGLGLRLIYFSYDVKMKEKGDIPEGYSVSREKKERFSLILESASTNQTSMYLCASRQSSGANVLTFGAGSRLTVL.

The chain carries TRBV2 and TRBJ1-4; D call uncertain. The length of the CDR3 is 13 residues. Between the trimmed V and J ends, which lost 7 bases and 4 bases, there was a span of 10 bases. The germline CDR1 and CDR2 sequences are SNHLY and FYNNEI. CDR3: CASTSENNEKLFF. CDR3 bases: TGTGCCAGCACCTCAGAGAATAATGAAAAACTGTTTTTT. The variable domain in full, completed from reference TRBV2 and TRBJ1-4, reads EPEVTQTPSHQVTQMGQEVILRCVPISNHLYFYWYRQILGQKVEFLVSFYNNEISEKSEIFDDQFSVERPDGSNFTLKIRSTKLEDSAMYFCASTSENNEKLFFGSGTQLSVL.

The chain has TRBV11-2 and TRBJ2-7, with a possible D match to TRBD1 (5 bases). Trimming cost V 1 base and J 2 bases, with 9 bases left between them. This CDR3 has 14 residues. Germline V lookup: CDR1 SGHAT, CDR2 FQNNGV. CDR3 DNA sequence: TGTGCCAGCAGCTTAGGGACAAGGACCTACGAGCAGTACTTC. Translated: CASSLGTRTYEQYF.

The count of this clone is one. V gene TRBV7-9 combines with J gene TRBJ2-1; 9 bases agree with TRBD2. V lost 4 bases to trimming and J lost 4 bases; unmatched junction nucleotides: 8. Germline lookup yields CDR1 SEHNR and CDR2 FQNEAQ (reference sequence). The CDR3 has 16 residues. The CDR3 coding sequence is TGTGCCAGCAGCTCCCCAGCGGGAGGAGGGTACAATGAGCAGTTCTTC. The encoded protein is CASSSPAGGGYNEQFF.

CDR3 DNA: TGTGCCAGCAGTGAAGGGGGTGTCTACGAGCAGTACTTC. It encodes CASSEGGVYEQYF. The rearrangement uses TRBV25-1 and TRBJ2-7; D tentatively reads TRBD1 or TRBD2 (5 bases each). Germline lookup yields CDR1 MGHDK and CDR2 SYGVNS. CDR3 length: 13 amino acids. Deletions cut 2 bases from V and 3 bases from J, with 8 bases between.

The chain uses TRBV6-1 and TRBJ1-3, with 10 nucleotides matching TRBD1. V dropped 1 base and J dropped 4; count of bases not matched to a gene: 1. Germline V lookup: CDR1 MNHNS, CDR2 SASEGT. The CDR3 is made up of 15 amino acids. The CDR3 sequence is CASSEGTGGGNTIYF. CDR3 sequence (DNA): TGTGCCAGCAGTGAAGGGACAGGGGGGGGAAACACCATATATTTT.

V usage is TRBV7-2 and J usage is TRBJ2-3; no reliable D call. CDR1 is SGHTA, CDR2 FQGNSA, per germline. The length of the CDR3 is 12 residues. The V and J ends lost 3 bases and 1 base respectively, with 2 bases between them. The CDR3 bases are TGTGCCAGCAGCTTTGGCACAGATACGCAGTATTTT. Its protein is CASSFGTDTQYF.

This clone was seen a handful of times. As DNA, the CDR3 is TGTGCCAGCAGTGAAGGGGGAGGCAACACTGAAGCTTTCTTT. Translated, it gives CASSEGGGNTEAFF. This chain joins TRBV6-1 and TRBJ1-1; D call uncertain. The germline V gene encodes CDR1 MNHNS and CDR2 SASEGT. Trimming pared 1 base from V and 2 bases from J, leaving 8 bases between. The CDR3 loop spans 14 amino acids.

This chain uses TRBV7-2 with TRBJ2-1; no firm D call. Germline CDR1 SGHTA, CDR2 FQGNSA. CDR3 length equals 16 residues. V was clipped by 2 bases and J by 0 bases, with 11 bases between them. In nucleotides, the CDR3 is TGTGCCAGCAGCTTAAGTAGCCGTGGCTCCTACAATGAGCAGTTCTTC. Translating gives CASSLSSRGSYNEQFF.

The chain couples TRBV30 to TRBJ2-7; TRBD2 matches 7 bases. This CDR3 is built from 13 residues. In germline, CDR1 is GTSNPN, CDR2 SVGIG (reference sequence). After removal of 7 bases from V and 4 bases from J, the junction contained 10 bases not matched to a gene. The CDR3 sequence: CASRGGRGYEQYF. For the CDR3, the DNA is TGTGCCTCGAGGGGAGGGCGCGGATACGAGCAGTACTTC.